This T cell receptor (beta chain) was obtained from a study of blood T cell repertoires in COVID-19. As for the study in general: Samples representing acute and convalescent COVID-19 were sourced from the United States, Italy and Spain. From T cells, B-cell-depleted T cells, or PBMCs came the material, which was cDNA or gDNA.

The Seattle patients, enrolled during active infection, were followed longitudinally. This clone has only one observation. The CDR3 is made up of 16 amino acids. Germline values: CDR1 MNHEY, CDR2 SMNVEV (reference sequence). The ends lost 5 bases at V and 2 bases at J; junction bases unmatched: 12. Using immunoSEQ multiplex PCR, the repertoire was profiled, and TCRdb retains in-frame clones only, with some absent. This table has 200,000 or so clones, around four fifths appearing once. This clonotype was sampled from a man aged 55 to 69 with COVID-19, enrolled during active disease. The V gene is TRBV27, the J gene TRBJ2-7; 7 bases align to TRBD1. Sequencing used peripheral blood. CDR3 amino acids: CASSPWTGNTPYEQYF. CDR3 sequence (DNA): TGTGCCAGCAGTCCGTGGACAGGCAACACCCCCTACGAGCAGTACTTC.